The T cell receptor (beta chain) under discussion was sequenced for a study of T cell responses to AZD1222 COVID-19 vaccine. Assay used: immunoSEQ multiplex PCR; TCRdb lists only in-frame clones, some missing. The data show 120,000 to 150,000 clones, around nine tenths seen once. The CDR3 sequence is 14 residues long. The germline V gene encodes CDR1 MNHNS and CDR2 SASEGT. Trimming stripped 2 bases from V and 6 bases from J, with 10 bases between. The chain joins TRBV6-1 to TRBJ2-2; no reliable D call. The material sequenced was peripheral blood, taken on day 0 of AZD1222 vaccination. The receptor was isolated from an adult in good health. The CDR3 region is CASSELPRPGELFF. The CDR3 nucleotides read TGTGCCAGCAGTGAACTCCCGCGGCCCGGGGAGCTGTTTTTT.